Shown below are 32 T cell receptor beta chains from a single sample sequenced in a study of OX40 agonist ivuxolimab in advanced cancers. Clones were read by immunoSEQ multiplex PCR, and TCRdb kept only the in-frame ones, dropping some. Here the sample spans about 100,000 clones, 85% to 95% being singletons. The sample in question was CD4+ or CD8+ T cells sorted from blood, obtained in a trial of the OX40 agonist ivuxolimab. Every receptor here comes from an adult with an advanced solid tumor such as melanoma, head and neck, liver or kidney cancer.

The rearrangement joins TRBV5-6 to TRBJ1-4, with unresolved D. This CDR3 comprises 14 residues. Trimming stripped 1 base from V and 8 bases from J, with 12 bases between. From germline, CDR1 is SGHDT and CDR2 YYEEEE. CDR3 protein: CASSLPGREEKLFF. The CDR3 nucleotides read TGTGCCAGCAGCTTGCCCGGGAGGGAAGAAAAACTGTTTTTT.

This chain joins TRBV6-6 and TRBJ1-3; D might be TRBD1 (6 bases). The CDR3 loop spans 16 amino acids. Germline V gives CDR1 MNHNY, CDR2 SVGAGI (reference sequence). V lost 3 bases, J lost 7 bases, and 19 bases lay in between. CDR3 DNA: TGTGCCAGCAGTTATCAGGTTGCGGACAGCGGGAACACCATATATTTT. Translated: CASSYQVADSGNTIYF.

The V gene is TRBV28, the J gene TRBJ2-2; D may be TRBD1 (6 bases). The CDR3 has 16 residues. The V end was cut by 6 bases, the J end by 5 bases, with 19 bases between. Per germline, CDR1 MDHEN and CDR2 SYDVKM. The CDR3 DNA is TGTGCCAGCAGACAGGGCTTGGGGGATCGGACCGGGGAGCTGTTTTTT. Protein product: CASRQGLGDRTGELFF.

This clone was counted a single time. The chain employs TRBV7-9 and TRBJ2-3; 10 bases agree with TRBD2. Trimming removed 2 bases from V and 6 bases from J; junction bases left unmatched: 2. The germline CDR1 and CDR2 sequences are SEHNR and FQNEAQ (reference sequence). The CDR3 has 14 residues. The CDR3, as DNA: TGTGCCAGCAGCTTACTAGCGGGAGCTGATACGCAGTATTTT. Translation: CASSLLAGADTQYF.

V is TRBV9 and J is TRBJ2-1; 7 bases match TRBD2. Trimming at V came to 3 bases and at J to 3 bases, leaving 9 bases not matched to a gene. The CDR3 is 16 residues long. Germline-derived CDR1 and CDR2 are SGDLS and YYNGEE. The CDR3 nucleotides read TGTGCCAGCAGCGCCTTCAGCGGGACCCACTACAATGAGCAGTTCTTC. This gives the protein CASSAFSGTHYNEQFF.

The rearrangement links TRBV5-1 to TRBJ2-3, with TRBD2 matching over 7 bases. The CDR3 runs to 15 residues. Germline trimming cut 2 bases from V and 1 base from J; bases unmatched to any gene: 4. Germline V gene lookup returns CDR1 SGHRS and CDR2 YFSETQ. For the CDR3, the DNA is TGCGCCAGCAGCTTAAGGGCGGGAGGCACAGATACGCAGTATTTT. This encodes CASSLRAGGTDTQYF.

CDR3 in amino acids: CASSPRPGTGASSYNEQFF. CDR3 DNA: TGTGCCAGCAGCCCCCGTCCCGGGACAGGGGCGAGCTCCTACAATGAGCAGTTCTTC. The chain combines TRBV7-2 with TRBJ2-1; 10 bases match TRBD1. V was pared by 5 bases and J by 0 bases, with 13 bases of the junction left unmatched. This CDR3 is built from 19 residues. The germline gives CDR1 SGHTA, CDR2 FQGNSA.

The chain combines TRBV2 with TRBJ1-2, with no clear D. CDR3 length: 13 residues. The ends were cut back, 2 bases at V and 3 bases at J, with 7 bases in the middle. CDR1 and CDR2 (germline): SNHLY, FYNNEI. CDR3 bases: TGTGCCAGCAGTGAACAAGTGGACTATGGCTACACCTTC. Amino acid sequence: CASSEQVDYGYTF.

DNA of the CDR3: TGTGCCAGCTGCCCCAAGGGGTATGGCTACACCTTC. Translating it yields CASCPKGYGYTF. This chain joins TRBV28 and TRBJ1-2, with TRBD1 as a possible D gene (5 bases). V lost 8 bases, J lost 5 bases, and 12 bases lay in between. CDR3 length: 12 residues. In germline, CDR1 is MDHEN, CDR2 SYDVKM.

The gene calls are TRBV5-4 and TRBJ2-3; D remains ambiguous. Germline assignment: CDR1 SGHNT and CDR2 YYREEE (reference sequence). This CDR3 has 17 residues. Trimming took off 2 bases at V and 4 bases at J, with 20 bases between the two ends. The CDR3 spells CASSFHKSSQLADTQYF. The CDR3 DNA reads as TGTGCCAGCAGCTTCCACAAATCGTCTCAGTTGGCAGATACGCAGTATTTT.

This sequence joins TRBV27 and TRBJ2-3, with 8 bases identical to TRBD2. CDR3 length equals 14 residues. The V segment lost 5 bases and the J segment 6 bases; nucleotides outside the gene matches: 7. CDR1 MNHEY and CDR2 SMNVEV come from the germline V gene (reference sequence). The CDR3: CASSKELAGDTQYF. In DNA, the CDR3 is TGTGCCAGCAGTAAAGAGTTAGCGGGGGATACGCAGTATTTT.

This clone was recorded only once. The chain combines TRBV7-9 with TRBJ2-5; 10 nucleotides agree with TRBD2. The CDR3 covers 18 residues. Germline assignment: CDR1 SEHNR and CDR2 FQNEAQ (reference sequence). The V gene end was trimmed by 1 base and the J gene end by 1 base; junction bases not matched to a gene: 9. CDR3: CASSLEGRLAGPQETQYF. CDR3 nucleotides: TGTGCCAGCAGCTTAGAGGGACGACTAGCGGGCCCCCAAGAGACCCAGTACTTC.

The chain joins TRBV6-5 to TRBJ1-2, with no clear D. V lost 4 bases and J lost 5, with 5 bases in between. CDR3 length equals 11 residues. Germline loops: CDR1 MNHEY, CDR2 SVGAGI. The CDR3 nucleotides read TGTGCCAGCAGTTCTGGTTATGGCTACACCTTC. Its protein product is CASSSGYGYTF.

The CDR3 sequence: CASSPTLGGTRREQFF. Here the CDR3 DNA reads TGTGCCAGCAGCCCTACCCTGGGGGGCACCCGGAGGGAGCAGTTCTTC. This rearrangement joins TRBV27 to TRBJ2-1; TRBD1 or TRBD2 may be the D gene (6 bases each). Trimming removed 6 bases at V and 10 bases at J, with 25 bases between. Germline CDR1 and CDR2: MNHEY and SMNVEV (reference sequence). The length of the CDR3 is 16 residues.

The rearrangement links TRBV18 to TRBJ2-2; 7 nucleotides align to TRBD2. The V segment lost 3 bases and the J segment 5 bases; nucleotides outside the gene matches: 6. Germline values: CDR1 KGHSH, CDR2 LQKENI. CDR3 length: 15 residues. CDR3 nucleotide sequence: TGTGCCAGCTCACCTATGGCGGGAGTTACCGGGGAGCTGTTTTTT. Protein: CASSPMAGVTGELFF. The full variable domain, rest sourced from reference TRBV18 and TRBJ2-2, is NAGVMQNPRHLVRRRGQEARLRCSPMKGHSHVYWYRQLPEEGLKFMVYLQKENIIDESGMPKERFSAEFPKEGPSILRIQQVVRGDSAAYFCASSPMAGVTGELFFGEGSRLTVL.

In DNA, the CDR3 is TGTGCCAGCAGCTTAACAGGGCCTAAGTTATTTATTGAAGAGACCCAGTACTTC. Its translation: CASSLTGPKLFIEETQYF. The chain carries TRBV7-8 and TRBJ2-5; maybe TRBD1 (6 bases). Trimming took off 2 bases at V and 3 bases at J, with 22 bases between the two ends. CDR1 SGHVS and CDR2 FQNEAQ come from the germline V gene. The length of the CDR3 is 18 residues.

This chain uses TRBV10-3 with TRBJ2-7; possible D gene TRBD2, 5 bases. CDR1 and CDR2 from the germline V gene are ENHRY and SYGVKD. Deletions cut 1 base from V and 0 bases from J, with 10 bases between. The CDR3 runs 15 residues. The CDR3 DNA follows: TGTGCCATCAGTGAGTTCAGCGGTAACTCCTACGAGCAGTACTTC. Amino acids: CAISEFSGNSYEQYF.

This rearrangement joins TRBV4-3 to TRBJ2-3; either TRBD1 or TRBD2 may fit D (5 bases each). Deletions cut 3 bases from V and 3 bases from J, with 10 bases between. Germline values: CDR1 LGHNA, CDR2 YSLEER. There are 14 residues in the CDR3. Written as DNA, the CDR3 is TGCGCCAGCAGCCAGAGGGCAGGGACAGATACGCAGTATTTT. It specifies CASSQRAGTDTQYF.

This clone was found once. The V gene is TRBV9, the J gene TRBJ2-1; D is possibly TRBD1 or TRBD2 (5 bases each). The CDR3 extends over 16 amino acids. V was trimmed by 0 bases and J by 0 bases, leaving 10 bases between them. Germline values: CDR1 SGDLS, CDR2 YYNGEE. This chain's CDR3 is CASSVDGGSSYNEQFF. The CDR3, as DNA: TGTGCCAGCAGCGTAGATGGGGGAAGCTCCTACAATGAGCAGTTCTTC.

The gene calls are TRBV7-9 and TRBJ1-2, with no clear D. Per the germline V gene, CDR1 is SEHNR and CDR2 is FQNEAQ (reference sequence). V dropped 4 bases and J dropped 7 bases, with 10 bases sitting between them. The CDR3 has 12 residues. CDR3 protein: CASSSAGLGYTF. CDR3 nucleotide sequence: TGTGCCAGCAGCTCGGCAGGACTTGGCTACACCTTC.

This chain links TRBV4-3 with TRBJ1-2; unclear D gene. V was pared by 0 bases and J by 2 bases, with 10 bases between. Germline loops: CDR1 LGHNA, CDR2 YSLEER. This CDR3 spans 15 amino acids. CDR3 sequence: CASSQDGGGNYGYTF. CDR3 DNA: TGCGCCAGCAGCCAAGACGGAGGAGGAAACTATGGCTACACCTTC.

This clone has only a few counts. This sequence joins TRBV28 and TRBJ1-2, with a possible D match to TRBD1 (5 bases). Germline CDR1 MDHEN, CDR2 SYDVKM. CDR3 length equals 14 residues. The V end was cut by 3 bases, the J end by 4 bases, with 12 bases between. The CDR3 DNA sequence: TGTGCCAGCAGTTTGGGAGGGGCAGTCTATGGCTACACCTTC. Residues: CASSLGGAVYGYTF.

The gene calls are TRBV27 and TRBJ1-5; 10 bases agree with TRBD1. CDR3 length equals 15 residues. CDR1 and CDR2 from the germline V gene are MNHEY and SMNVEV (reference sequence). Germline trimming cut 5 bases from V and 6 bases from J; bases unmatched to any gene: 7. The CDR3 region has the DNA TGTGCCAGCAGTCCGCGGACAGGGGGGGGTCAGCCCCAGCATTTT. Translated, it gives CASSPRTGGGQPQHF.

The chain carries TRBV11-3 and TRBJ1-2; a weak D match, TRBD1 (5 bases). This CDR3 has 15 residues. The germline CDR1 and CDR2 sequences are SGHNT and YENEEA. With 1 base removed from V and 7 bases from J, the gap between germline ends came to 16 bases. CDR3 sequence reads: CASSLVGGDSVGYTF. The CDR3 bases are TGTGCCAGCAGCTTAGTTGGGGGGGACTCTGTTGGCTACACCTTC.

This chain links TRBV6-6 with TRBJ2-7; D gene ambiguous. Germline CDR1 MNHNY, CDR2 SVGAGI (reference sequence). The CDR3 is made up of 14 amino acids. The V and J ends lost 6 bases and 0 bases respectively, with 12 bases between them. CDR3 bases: TGTGCCAGCAGGCTCGCTTTGGGCTCCTACGAGCAGTACTTC. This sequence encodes CASRLALGSYEQYF.

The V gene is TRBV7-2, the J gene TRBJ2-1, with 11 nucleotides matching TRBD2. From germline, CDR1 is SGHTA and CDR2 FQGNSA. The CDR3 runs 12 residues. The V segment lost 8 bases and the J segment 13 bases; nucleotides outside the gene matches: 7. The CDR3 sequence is CASGLAGLSQFF. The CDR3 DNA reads TGTGCCAGCGGACTAGCGGGTCTCTCCCAGTTCTTC.

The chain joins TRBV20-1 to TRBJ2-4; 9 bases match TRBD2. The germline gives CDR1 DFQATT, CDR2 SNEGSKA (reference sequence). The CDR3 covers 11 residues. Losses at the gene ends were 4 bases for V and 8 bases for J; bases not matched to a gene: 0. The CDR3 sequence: CSATSGDIQYF. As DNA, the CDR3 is TGCAGTGCTACTAGCGGGGACATTCAGTACTTC.

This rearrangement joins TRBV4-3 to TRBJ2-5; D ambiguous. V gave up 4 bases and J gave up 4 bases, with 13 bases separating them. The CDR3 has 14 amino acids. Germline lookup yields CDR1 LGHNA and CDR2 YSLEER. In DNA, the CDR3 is TGCGCCAGCAGCCCCGAGGTTAGTGGAGAGACCCAGTACTTC. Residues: CASSPEVSGETQYF.

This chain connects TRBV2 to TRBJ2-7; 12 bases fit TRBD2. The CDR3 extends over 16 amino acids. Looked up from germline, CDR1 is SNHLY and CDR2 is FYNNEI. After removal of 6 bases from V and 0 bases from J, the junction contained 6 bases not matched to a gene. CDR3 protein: CASSRLAGGSSYEQYF. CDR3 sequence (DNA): TGTGCCAGCAGCAGGCTAGCGGGAGGGAGCTCCTACGAGCAGTACTTC.

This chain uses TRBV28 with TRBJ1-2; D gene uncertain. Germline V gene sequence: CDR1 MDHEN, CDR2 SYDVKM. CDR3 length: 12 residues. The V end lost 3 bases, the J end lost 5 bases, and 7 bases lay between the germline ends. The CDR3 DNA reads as TGTGCCAGCAGTTTTTATGTGTATGGCTACACCTTC. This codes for CASSFYVYGYTF.

The CDR3 here is CASSLGTGKETQYF. CDR3 nucleotide sequence: TGTGCCAGCTCACTTGGGACAGGGAAGGAGACCCAGTACTTC. This chain joins TRBV18 and TRBJ2-5; the match to TRBD1 covers 9 bases. The CDR3 sequence is 14 residues long. The junction had 5 bases not matched to a gene; V was cut back by 4 bases and J by 5 bases. Germline V gene data show CDR1 as KGHSH and CDR2 as LQKENI.

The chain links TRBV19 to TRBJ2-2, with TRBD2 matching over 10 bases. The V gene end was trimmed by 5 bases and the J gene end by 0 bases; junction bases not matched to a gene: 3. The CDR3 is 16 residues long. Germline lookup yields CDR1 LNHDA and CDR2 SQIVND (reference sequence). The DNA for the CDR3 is TGTGCCAGTAGTCGGACTAGCGGTTCGAACACCGGGGAGCTGTTTTTT. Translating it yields CASSRTSGSNTGELFF. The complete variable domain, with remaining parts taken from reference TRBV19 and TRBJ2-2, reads DGGITQSPKYLFRKEGQNVTLSCEQNLNHDAMYWYRQDPGQGLRLIYYSQIVNDFQKGDIAEGYSVSREKKESFPLTVTSAQKNPTAFYLCASSRTSGSNTGELFFGEGSRLTVL.